One sample yielded the 24 T cell receptor beta chains listed below, sequenced in a study of neoadjuvant anti-PD-1 for oral cavity cancer. Sequenced by immunoSEQ multiplex PCR; TCRdb stores in-frame clones only, minus some. The data show around 14,000 clones, with roughly 73% seen just once and approximately 2.8% held by the top ten. Time point denoted: after neoadjuvant nivolumab, at surgical resection. The sequencing here drew on PBMCs, taken after nivolumab (anti-PD-1) treatment. The receptors originated from a person between 40 and 80 years old with oral cavity squamous cell carcinoma.

This rearrangement joins TRBV7-6 to TRBJ2-6, with 7 bases aligning to TRBD1. After removal of 5 bases from V and 0 bases from J, the junction contained 7 bases not matched to a gene. Germline V CDR1 and CDR2: SGHVS, FNYEAQ. CDR3 size: 17 residues. The CDR3 region is CASSAGTAVSGANVLTF. DNA for the CDR3: TGTGCCAGCAGCGCCGGGACAGCGGTCTCTGGGGCCAACGTCCTGACTTTC. The complete variable domain, with remaining parts taken from reference TRBV7-6 and TRBJ2-6, reads GAGVSQSPRYKVTKRGQDVALRCDPISGHVSLYWYRQALGQGPEFLTYFNYEAQQDKSGLPNDRFSAERPEGSISTLTIQRTEQRDSAMYRCASSAGTAVSGANVLTFGAGSRLTVL.

The chain links TRBV28 to TRBJ1-2; 9 nucleotides match TRBD1. This CDR3 region has 14 residues. Losses at the gene ends were 4 bases for V and 3 bases for J; bases not matched to a gene: 3. Germline-derived CDR1 and CDR2 are MDHEN and SYDVKM. The CDR3 sequence is CASSYGDRDYGYTF. The CDR3 bases are TGTGCCAGCAGTTACGGGGACAGGGACTATGGCTACACCTTC.

Notes on this clone: Different DNA sequences within this sample yield the same CDR3. The rearrangement links TRBV6-5 to TRBJ2-7; D unclear. The CDR3 spans 13 residues. The V gene's germline CDR1 is MNHEY and CDR2 SVGAGI. With 7 bases removed from V and 0 bases from J, the gap between germline ends came to 10 bases. Here the CDR3 reads CASKALSSYEQYF. CDR3 nucleotide sequence: TGTGCCAGCAAAGCGTTAAGCTCCTACGAGCAGTACTTC.

V gene TRBV19 combines with J gene TRBJ2-5; 8 bases are a match to TRBD2. This CDR3 is built from 14 residues. Trimming at V came to 6 bases and at J to 4 bases, leaving 7 bases not matched to a gene. Per germline, CDR1 LNHDA and CDR2 SQIVND (reference sequence). CDR3 in DNA: TGTGCCAGTAGGACTAGCGCCCGGAGAGAGACCCAGTACTTC. Protein product: CASRTSARRETQYF.

The gene calls are TRBV11-2 and TRBJ2-4, with 7 bases identical to TRBD2. V lost 0 bases to trimming and J lost 7 bases; unmatched junction nucleotides: 9. The CDR3 length is 16 residues. The germline CDR1 and CDR2 sequences are SGHAT and FQNNGV. The CDR3 region is CASSLDSAGARNIQYF. CDR3 coding DNA: TGTGCCAGCAGCTTAGATTCGGCGGGAGCCCGGAACATTCAGTACTTC.

The chain has TRBV6-5 and TRBJ2-1; D might be TRBD2 (6 bases). Trimming took off 0 bases at V and 5 bases at J, with 14 bases between the two ends. This CDR3 comprises 16 residues. Germline V gene sequence: CDR1 MNHEY, CDR2 SVGAGI. DNA for the CDR3: TGTGCCAGCAGTTACTCGAAGGGAGGACTTGACAATGAGCAGTTCTTC. Translated: CASSYSKGGLDNEQFF.

The chain is built from TRBV7-8 and TRBJ2-3; weak D call: TRBD2 (5 bases). Deletions cut 10 bases from V and 1 base from J, with 21 bases between. The CDR3 totals 16 residues. Germline-derived CDR1 and CDR2 are SGHVS and FQNEAQ. CDR3 in amino acids: CATHGKYEGGTDTQYF. Here the CDR3 DNA reads TGTGCCACCCACGGGAAATACGAGGGCGGCACAGATACGCAGTATTTT.

This clone was seen just once. CDR3 sequence: CASRTGTANTGELFF. CDR3 sequence (DNA): TGTGCCAGCAGAACCGGGACAGCGAACACCGGGGAGCTGTTTTTT. This chain connects TRBV2 to TRBJ2-2; 7 bases align to TRBD1. J lost 0 bases, V lost 6 bases, and 4 bases had no gene match. The CDR3 covers 15 residues. CDR1 and CDR2 from the germline V gene are SNHLY and FYNNEI.

The chain employs TRBV28 and TRBJ2-2; D is possibly TRBD1 (6 bases). Trimming left V 5 bases short and J 1 base short, with 11 bases between. This CDR3 region has 15 residues. Germline V lookup: CDR1 MDHEN, CDR2 SYDVKM. The CDR3 DNA is TGTGCCAGCAGTCGCGACAGGATGAACACCGGGGAGCTGTTTTTT. Translating it yields CASSRDRMNTGELFF.

The gene calls are TRBV7-9 and TRBJ2-7; 11 bases map to TRBD2. The V gene end was trimmed by 5 bases and the J gene end by 1 base; junction bases not matched to a gene: 10. CDR1 and CDR2 from the germline V gene are SEHNR and FQNEAQ (reference sequence). The CDR3 loop spans 17 amino acids. In DNA form, the CDR3 reads TGTGCCAGCAGCGCCGGGACTAGCGGTACGATTTCCTACGAGCAGTACTTC. The encoded protein is CASSAGTSGTISYEQYF. The complete variable domain, with remaining parts taken from reference TRBV7-9 and TRBJ2-7, reads DTGVSQNPRHKITKRGQNVTFRCDPISEHNRLYWYRQTLGQGPEFLTYFQNEAQLEKSRLLSDRFSAERPKGSFSTLEIQRTEQGDSAMYLCASSAGTSGTISYEQYFGPGTRLTVT.

The rearrangement uses TRBV7-2 and TRBJ2-2; the match to TRBD1 covers 8 bases. In germline, CDR1 is SGHTA, CDR2 FQGNSA. The CDR3 loop spans 14 amino acids. Trimming at V came to 2 bases and at J to 7 bases, leaving 3 bases not matched to a gene. The CDR3 here is CASSLQGASGELFF. The CDR3 DNA follows: TGTGCCAGCAGCTTACAGGGGGCAAGCGGGGAGCTGTTTTTT.

This clone was detected only a few times. The chain is built from TRBV7-9 and TRBJ2-7, with 7 bases lining up with TRBD2. The CDR3 covers 14 residues. The V gene's germline CDR1 is SEHNR and CDR2 FQNEAQ (reference sequence). Trimming took 5 bases from V and 4 from J; bases not matched to a gene: 8. Here the CDR3 reads CASSHRDYTYEQYF. CDR3 nucleotides: TGTGCCAGCAGCCACCGGGACTATACTTACGAGCAGTACTTC.

The chain uses TRBV29-1 and TRBJ2-7; TRBD1 agrees at 8 bases. The junction had 16 bases not matched to a gene; V was cut back by 5 bases and J by 7 bases. Germline V gives CDR1 SQVTM, CDR2 ANQGSEA. This CDR3 region has 15 residues. CDR3 region: CSVSGTRQGPGEQYF. CDR3 sequence (DNA): TGCAGCGTTTCGGGGACCAGACAGGGGCCGGGGGAGCAGTACTTC.

This clone has a handful of counts. J is TRBJ1-3 and V is TRBV18, with TRBD1 matching over 7 bases. The germline V gene encodes CDR1 KGHSH and CDR2 LQKENI. This CDR3 has 17 residues. The J segment lost 0 bases and the V segment lost 1 base, leaving 6 bases of the junction unmatched. CDR3 sequence reads: CASSPLGGQNSGNTIYF. The DNA of the CDR3 is TGTGCCAGCTCACCACTCGGGGGACAGAACTCTGGAAACACCATATATTTT. The full variable domain, with the rest looked up from reference TRBV18 and TRBJ1-3, is NAGVMQNPRHLVRRRGQEARLRCSPMKGHSHVYWYRQLPEEGLKFMVYLQKENIIDESGMPKERFSAEFPKEGPSILRIQQVVRGDSAAYFCASSPLGGQNSGNTIYFGEGSWLTVV.

CDR3 sequence (DNA): TGCGCCAGCAGCTTGTCCGGACAGGGAGCTAACACTGAAGCTTTCTTT. This sequence encodes CASSLSGQGANTEAFF. V gene TRBV5-1 combines with J gene TRBJ1-1; 8 nucleotides agree with TRBD1. Per the germline V gene, CDR1 is SGHRS and CDR2 is YFSETQ. Germline trimming cut 1 base from V and 2 bases from J; bases unmatched to any gene: 7. This CDR3 region has 16 residues.

The chain carries TRBV30 and TRBJ1-1; 8 bases are a match to TRBD1. The junction had 11 bases not matched to a gene; V was cut back by 4 bases and J by 1 base. Germline V gene sequence: CDR1 GTSNPN, CDR2 SVGIG (reference sequence). The CDR3 spans 16 residues. In DNA form, the CDR3 reads TGTGCCTGGACCTGGACAGGGAGGGTAAGGAACACTGAAGCTTTCTTT. It is translated as CAWTWTGRVRNTEAFF.

This sequence joins TRBV2 and TRBJ2-5, with D perhaps given as TRBD1 or TRBD2 (5 bases each). The length of the CDR3 is 17 residues. Germline V CDR1 and CDR2: SNHLY, FYNNEI. V lost 0 bases and J 0 bases, leaving 14 bases between the germline ends. The CDR3 loop reads CASSEAGALEDQETQYF. In nucleotides, the CDR3 is TGTGCCAGCAGTGAAGCCGGGGCCTTAGAGGACCAAGAGACCCAGTACTTC.

The rearrangement links TRBV6-5 to TRBJ1-2; tentatively, D is TRBD1 (6 bases). CDR1 is MNHEY and CDR2 is SVGAGI in the germline V gene. The CDR3 runs to 14 residues. V dropped 10 bases and J dropped 2 bases, with 17 bases sitting between them. The CDR3 nucleotides are TGTGCCACCCGACGGGGGCAGGTGAACTATGGCTACACCTTC. Its translation is CATRRGQVNYGYTF.

J is TRBJ2-7 and V is TRBV28, with 9 bases identical to TRBD2. The CDR3 consists of 15 residues. From germline, CDR1 is MDHEN and CDR2 SYDVKM. V lost 5 bases and J lost 3; bases outside the gene matches: 8. The CDR3 reads CASSPGLAALYEQYF. The CDR3 DNA reads TGTGCCAGCAGTCCGGGACTAGCTGCCCTCTACGAGCAGTACTTC.

The gene calls are TRBV19 and TRBJ1-1; TRBD1 might be the D (5 bases). The germline gives CDR1 LNHDA, CDR2 SQIVND (reference sequence). This CDR3 spans 13 amino acids. Trimming left V 5 bases short and J 6 bases short, with 13 bases between. Here the CDR3 DNA reads TGTGCCAGTAGTTTTCTTCCGGGGCCTGAAGCTTTCTTT. Translation gives CASSFLPGPEAFF.

V is TRBV6-5 and J is TRBJ2-7, with D tentatively TRBD1 or TRBD2 (5 bases each). CDR1 is MNHEY, CDR2 SVGAGI, per germline. The CDR3 runs to 14 residues. V was cut by 6 bases and J by 0 bases, with 12 bases left in between. The CDR3 DNA sequence: TGTGCCAGCAGGGGTCGTGGGGGCTCCTACGAGCAGTACTTC. This codes for CASRGRGGSYEQYF.

Only one count was recorded for this clone. The gene calls are TRBV2 and TRBJ1-3; D remains unclear. CDR3 length: 13 residues. Per the germline V gene, CDR1 is SNHLY and CDR2 is FYNNEI. V was shortened by 4 bases and J by 8 bases, with 12 bases between the two germline ends. CDR3 sequence reads: CASSVARGDTIYF. The CDR3 DNA sequence: TGTGCCAGCAGTGTGGCTCGCGGAGACACCATATATTTT.

This clone was seen a few times. The rearrangement joins TRBV7-6 to TRBJ2-7, with TRBD2 matching over 8 bases. Unmatched junction bases numbered 6, after V lost 1 base and J lost 4 bases. There are 15 residues in the CDR3. Germline V CDR1 and CDR2: SGHVS, FNYEAQ. CDR3 loop: CASSLVGLGIYEQYF. The DNA for the CDR3 is TGTGCCAGCAGCTTAGTGGGACTAGGGATTTACGAGCAGTACTTC.

This sequence joins TRBV15 and TRBJ2-3; D gene unclear. The CDR3 has 15 residues. Between the trimmed V and J ends, which lost 0 bases and 0 bases, there was a span of 7 bases. Germline V gene lookup returns CDR1 LNHNV and CDR2 YYDKDF (reference sequence). The CDR3 nucleotides read TGTGCCACCAGCAGAGAATTGCGGAGCACAGATACGCAGTATTTT. Translation gives CATSRELRSTDTQYF.